The entry below gives a single TCR beta chain sequence along with its context. No antigen is known for it. The sample belongs to a study of tumor and adjacent non-tumor tissue in lung cancer. About the research overall: Each sample yielded 4 million to 4.5 million productive TCRbeta reads on average. Study conclusions and caveats: Top 100 clones took a larger repertoire share in normal lung. Significantly higher TCR diversity was found in tumor than normal lung. Patients with more diverse tumor TCRs had worse survival.

The library came from three nested PCR rounds adapted from ARM-PCR protocols. From the multiplex PCR reads, TCRdb called clonotypes with MiXCR, one entry per CDR3 protein. Of fewer than 120,000 distinct CDR3 sequences detected, approximately 84% appear once; the ten largest clones hold 20% to 25%. The CDR3 has 16 amino acids. Trimming cost V 1 base and J 9 bases; bases outside gene matches: 12. Per germline, CDR1 DFQATT and CDR2 SNEGSKA (reference sequence). RNA was extracted from bulk tissue without any cell sorting. The sequencing input was lung tumor tissue. J is TRBJ1-6 and V is TRBV20-1; 7 bases fit TRBD1. This clonotype was sampled from a man aged 65 to 79 with non-small cell lung cancer. CDR3 in DNA: TGCAGTGCTAGAGCGCGACAGGGAAGTAGTATTTCACCCCTCCACTTT. Residues: CSARARQGSSISPLHF.